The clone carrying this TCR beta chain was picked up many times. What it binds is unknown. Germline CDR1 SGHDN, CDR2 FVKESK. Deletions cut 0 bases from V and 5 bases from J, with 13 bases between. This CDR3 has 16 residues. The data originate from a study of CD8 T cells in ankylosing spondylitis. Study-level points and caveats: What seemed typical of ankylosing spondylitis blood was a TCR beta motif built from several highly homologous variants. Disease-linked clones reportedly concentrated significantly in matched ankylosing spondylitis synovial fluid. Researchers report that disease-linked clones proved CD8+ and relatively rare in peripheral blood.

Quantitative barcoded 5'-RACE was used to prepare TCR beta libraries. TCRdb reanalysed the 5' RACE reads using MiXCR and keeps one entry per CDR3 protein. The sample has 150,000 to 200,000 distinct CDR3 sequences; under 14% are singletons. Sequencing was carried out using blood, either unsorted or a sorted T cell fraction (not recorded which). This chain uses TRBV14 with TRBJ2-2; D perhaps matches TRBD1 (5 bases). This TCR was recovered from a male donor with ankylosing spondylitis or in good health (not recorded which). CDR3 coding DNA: TGTGCCAGCAGCCAAGATCCGACAGCTAAGACCGGGGAGCTGTTTTTT. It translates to CASSQDPTAKTGELFF.